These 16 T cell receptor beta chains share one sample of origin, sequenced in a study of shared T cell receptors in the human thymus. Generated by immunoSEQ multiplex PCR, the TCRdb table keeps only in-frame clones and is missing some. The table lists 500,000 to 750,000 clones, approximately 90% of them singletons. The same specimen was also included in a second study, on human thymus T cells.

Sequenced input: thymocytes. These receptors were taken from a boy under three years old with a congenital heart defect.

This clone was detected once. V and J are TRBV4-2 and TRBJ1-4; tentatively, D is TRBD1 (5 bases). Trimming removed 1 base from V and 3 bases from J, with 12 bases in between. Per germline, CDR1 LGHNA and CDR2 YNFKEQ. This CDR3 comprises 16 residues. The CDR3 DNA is TGTGCCAGCAGCCAAGGCCAACGACAGTCTAATGAAAAACTGTTTTTT. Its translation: CASSQGQRQSNEKLFF.

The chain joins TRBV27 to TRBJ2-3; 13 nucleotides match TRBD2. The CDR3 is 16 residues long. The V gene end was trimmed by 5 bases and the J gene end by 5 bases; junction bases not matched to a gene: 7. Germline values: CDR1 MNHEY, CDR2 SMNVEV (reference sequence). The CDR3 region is CASSATSGRAKDTQYF. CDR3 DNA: TGTGCCAGCAGTGCAACTAGCGGGAGGGCCAAAGATACGCAGTATTTT.

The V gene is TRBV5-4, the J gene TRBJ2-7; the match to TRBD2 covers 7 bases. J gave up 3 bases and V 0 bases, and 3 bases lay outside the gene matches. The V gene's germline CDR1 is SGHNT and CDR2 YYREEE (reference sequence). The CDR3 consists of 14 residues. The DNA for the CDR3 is TGTGCCAGCAGCTTGGCCCCTAGCGGCTACGAGCAGTACTTC. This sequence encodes CASSLAPSGYEQYF.

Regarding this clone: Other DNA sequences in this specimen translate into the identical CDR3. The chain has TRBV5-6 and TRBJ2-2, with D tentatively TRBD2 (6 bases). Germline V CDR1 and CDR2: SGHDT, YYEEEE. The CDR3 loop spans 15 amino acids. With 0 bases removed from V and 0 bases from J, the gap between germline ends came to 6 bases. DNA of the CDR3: TGTGCCAGCAGCTTGGGACTAGCGAACACCGGGGAGCTGTTTTTT. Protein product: CASSLGLANTGELFF.

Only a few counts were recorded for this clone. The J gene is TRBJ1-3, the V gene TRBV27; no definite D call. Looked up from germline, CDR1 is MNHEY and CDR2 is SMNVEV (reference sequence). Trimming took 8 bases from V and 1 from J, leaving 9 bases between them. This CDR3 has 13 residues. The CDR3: CASGSRSGNTIYF. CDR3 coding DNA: TGTGCCAGCGGCTCCCGTTCTGGAAACACCATATATTTT.

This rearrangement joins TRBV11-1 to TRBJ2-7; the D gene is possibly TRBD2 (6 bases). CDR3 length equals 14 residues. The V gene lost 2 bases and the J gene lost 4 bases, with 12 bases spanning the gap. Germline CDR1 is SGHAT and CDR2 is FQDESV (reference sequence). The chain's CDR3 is CASSLPSAQYEQYF. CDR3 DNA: TGTGCCAGCAGCTTACCTAGCGCCCAATACGAGCAGTACTTC.

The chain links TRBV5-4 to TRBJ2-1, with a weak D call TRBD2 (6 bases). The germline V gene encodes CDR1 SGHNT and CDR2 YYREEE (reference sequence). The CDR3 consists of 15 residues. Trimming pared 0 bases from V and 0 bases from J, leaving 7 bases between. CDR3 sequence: CASSLGGASYNEQFF. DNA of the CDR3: TGTGCCAGCAGCTTGGGCGGGGCCTCCTACAATGAGCAGTTCTTC.

Here the CDR3 reads CASSQDLRGRAYQPQHF. CDR3 sequence (DNA): TGCGCCAGCAGCCAAGATCTGAGGGGGCGCGCTTATCAGCCCCAGCATTTT. V usage is TRBV4-3 and J usage is TRBJ1-5; 7 bases fit TRBD1. Germline V gene lookup returns CDR1 LGHNA and CDR2 YSLEER. The trim removed 0 bases at V and 5 bases at J, leaving 10 bases unmatched. CDR3 length equals 17 residues.

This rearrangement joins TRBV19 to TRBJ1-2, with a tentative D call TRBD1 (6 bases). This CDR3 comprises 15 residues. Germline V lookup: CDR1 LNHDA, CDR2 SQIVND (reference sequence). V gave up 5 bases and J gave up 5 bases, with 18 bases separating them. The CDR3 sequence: CASSASGGGGYGYTF. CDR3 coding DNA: TGTGCCAGTAGTGCCTCCGGGGGCGGGGGGTATGGCTACACCTTC.

The CDR3 bases are TGCGCCAGCAGCCAAGGTCGACCCCCGGGGGGGGCTAACTATGGCTACACCTTC. It yields the protein CASSQGRPPGGANYGYTF. This rearrangement joins TRBV4-1 to TRBJ1-2; tentative D call: TRBD1 (5 bases). Germline lookup yields CDR1 MGHRA and CDR2 YSYEKL. The germline V and J ends were trimmed by 1 base and 0 bases, with 18 bases remaining between them. CDR3 length: 18 residues.

The CDR3 sequence: CASSSRLEEKNIQYF. Written as DNA, the CDR3 is TGTGCCAGCAGCTCCAGACTAGAGGAGAAGAACATTCAGTACTTC. V gene TRBV13 combines with J gene TRBJ2-4, with D possibly being TRBD2 (6 bases). CDR1 PRHDT and CDR2 FYEKMQ come from the germline V gene (reference sequence). V lost 4 bases, J lost 7 bases, and 17 bases lay in between. CDR3 size: 15 residues.

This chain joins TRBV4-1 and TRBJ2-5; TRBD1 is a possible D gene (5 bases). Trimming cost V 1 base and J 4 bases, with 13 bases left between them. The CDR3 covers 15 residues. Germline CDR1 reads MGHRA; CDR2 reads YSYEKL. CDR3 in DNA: TGCGCCAGCAGCCAAGCGCTCAGGGTGCCAGAGACCCAGTACTTC. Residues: CASSQALRVPETQYF.

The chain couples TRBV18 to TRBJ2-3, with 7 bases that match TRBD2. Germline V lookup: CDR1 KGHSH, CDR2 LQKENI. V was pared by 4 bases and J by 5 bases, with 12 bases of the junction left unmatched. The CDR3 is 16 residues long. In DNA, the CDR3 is TGTGCCAGCTCACAAAGCTTTGACGGGAGGTTAGATACGCAGTATTTT. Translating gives CASSQSFDGRLDTQYF.

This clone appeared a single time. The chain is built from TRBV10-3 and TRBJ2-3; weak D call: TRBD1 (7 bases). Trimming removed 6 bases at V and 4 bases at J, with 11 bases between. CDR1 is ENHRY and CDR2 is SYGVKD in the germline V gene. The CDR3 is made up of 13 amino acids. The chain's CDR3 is CAISTGEADTQYF. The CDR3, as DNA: TGTGCCATCAGCACAGGGGAGGCAGATACGCAGTATTTT.

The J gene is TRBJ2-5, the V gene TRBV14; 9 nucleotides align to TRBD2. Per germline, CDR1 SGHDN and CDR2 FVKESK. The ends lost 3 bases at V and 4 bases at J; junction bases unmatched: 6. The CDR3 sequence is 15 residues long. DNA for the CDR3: TGTGCCAGCAGCCATGGGCTAGCGGGATCAGAGACCCAGTACTTC. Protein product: CASSHGLAGSETQYF.

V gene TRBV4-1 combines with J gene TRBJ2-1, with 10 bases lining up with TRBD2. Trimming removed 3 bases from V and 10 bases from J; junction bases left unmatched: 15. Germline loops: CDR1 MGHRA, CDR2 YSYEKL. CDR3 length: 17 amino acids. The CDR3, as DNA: TGCGCCAGCAGCCAGAAAGCGGGAGGGCGTCTCCTATTGGAGCAGTTCTTC. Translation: CASSQKAGGRLLLEQFF.